This T cell receptor beta chain was obtained from a study of cytomegalovirus exposure and HLA in healthy donors. General observations from the study: Researchers had no immune exposure information except CMV serostatus available. Researchers counted around 180 TCR beta chains as cytomegalovirus-associated.

This CDR3 contains 14 residues. The germline V gene encodes CDR1 SGHVS and CDR2 FNYEAQ. Between the trimmed V and J ends, which lost 5 bases and 7 bases, there was a span of 15 bases. With respect to this clone: Its specificity is unknown. This sample also contains other DNA sequences that code for the same CDR3.

Amplification used 60 Vbeta primers and 13 Jbeta primers. Sequenced by immunoSEQ multiplex PCR; TCRdb stores in-frame clones only, minus some. The repertoire holds approximately 150,000 clones, with approximately 71% as singletons. The receptor was isolated from a woman between 18 and 29 years old in good health and CMV-seropositive. The specimen sequenced was PBMCs. The V and J genes are TRBV7-6 and TRBJ2-1; possible D gene TRBD1, 6 bases. CDR3 region: CASSQGQLQNEQFF. The DNA of the CDR3 is TGTGCCAGCAGCCAAGGACAGCTCCAGAATGAGCAGTTCTTC. Combining the CDR3 with reference TRBV7-6 and TRBJ2-1 gives the whole variable domain GAGVSQSPRYKVTKRGQDVALRCDPISGHVSLYWYRQALGQGPEFLTYFNYEAQQDKSGLPNDRFSAERPEGSISTLTIQRTEQRDSAMYRCASSQGQLQNEQFFGPGTRLTVL.